The 20 T cell receptor beta chains below all came from one sample that was sequenced in a study of T cell repertoires in cytomegalovirus infection (dated by TCRdb to between 2017 and 2020). Reading the label with the study, this specimen's treatment or condition is: in vitro stimulation with specific CMV peptide epitopes to enrich CMV-specific T cells. Instrument used: Illumina HiSeq 1500. TCRdb ran its own pipeline on the public reads, namely fastp trimming at Q25 and MiXCR clone calling, and kept in-frame beta chains. Here each entry gathers all rows of one CDR3 protein and keeps the most common genes and DNA. In this sample the table shows around 58,000 distinct CDR3 sequences, 20% of which occur a single time. The ten largest make up over 65% of the sample. Antigens of these TCRs are unknown. Sequencing used CD8+ T cells from cultured PBMCs, obtained from culture after CMV antigen stimulation. The receptors come from a human donor in good health (CMV status not recorded). Some clones in this sample may be carry-over from other donors' samples.

There are a few counts of this clonotype. V is TRBV7-8 and J is TRBJ1-1; 7 bases fit TRBD1. Per germline, CDR1 SGHVS and CDR2 FQNEAQ. The CDR3 is made up of 17 amino acids. V lost 0 bases, J lost 0 bases, and 7 bases stayed unmatched. CDR3 sequence: CASSLAGQEYMNTEAFF. The CDR3 coding sequence is TGTGCCAGCAGCTTAGCCGGACAGGAGTACATGAACACTGAAGCTTTCTTT. Full variable domain (outside the CDR3, taken from reference TRBV7-8 and TRBJ1-1): GAGVSQSPRYKVAKRGQDVALRCDPISGHVSLFWYQQALGQGPEFLTYFQNEAQLDKSGLPSDRFFAERPEGSVSTLKIQRTQQEDSAVYLCASSLAGQEYMNTEAFFGQGTRLTVV.

V usage is TRBV27 and J usage is TRBJ1-4; unclear D gene. The V end lost 5 bases, the J end lost 10 bases, and 23 bases lay between the germline ends. CDR3 size: 16 residues. CDR1 and CDR2 from the germline V gene are MNHEY and SMNVEV (reference sequence). As DNA, the CDR3 is TGTGCCAGCAGTCCACTCGGGTACGGGCGATCAGGAAAACTGTTTTTT. Translation: CASSPLGYGRSGKLFF.

The V call is TRBV7-3, the J call TRBJ1-1; D not resolved. V was clipped by 6 bases and J by 1 base, with 12 bases between them. Germline CDR1 reads SGHTA; CDR2 reads FQGTGA. CDR3 length: 14 amino acids. The CDR3, as DNA: TGTGCCAGCAGACCGGACCCAGCGAACACTGAAGCTTTCTTT. It codes for CASRPDPANTEAFF. Based on the CDR3 plus reference TRBV7-3 and TRBJ1-1, the full variable domain is GAGVSQTPSNKVTEKGKYVELRCDPISGHTALYWYRQSLGQGPEFLIYFQGTGAADDSGLPNDRFFAVRPEGSVSTLKIQRTERGDSAVYLCASRPDPANTEAFFGQGTRLTVV.

The CDR3 coding sequence is TGCAGTGCTAGAGAGGCAGGGCAATCTTACGAGCAGTACTTC. Translating it yields CSAREAGQSYEQYF. The rearrangement joins TRBV20-1 to TRBJ2-7; D possibly corresponds to TRBD1 (5 bases). V lost 0 bases and J lost 4, with 13 bases in between. CDR3 length equals 14 residues. Germline V gene sequence: CDR1 DFQATT, CDR2 SNEGSKA (reference sequence).

The chain carries TRBV7-6 and TRBJ2-7; TRBD2 agrees at 12 bases. There are 15 residues in the CDR3. Germline CDR1 and CDR2: SGHVS and FNYEAQ. Unmatched junction bases numbered 8, after V lost 4 bases and J lost 7 bases. The CDR3 sequence: CASSSRTSGAGEQYF. The CDR3 nucleotides read TGTGCCAGCAGCTCAAGGACTAGCGGGGCGGGGGAGCAGTACTTC.

The CDR3 loop reads CASSLAATGSGGETQYF. The CDR3 coding sequence is TGTGCCAGCAGCTTAGCGGCGACAGGGTCTGGGGGAGAGACCCAGTACTTC. V gene TRBV7-2 combines with J gene TRBJ2-5; 7 nucleotides line up with TRBD1. The CDR3 runs to 17 residues. The germline gives CDR1 SGHTA, CDR2 FQGNSA. The junction had 11 bases not matched to a gene; V was cut back by 0 bases and J by 4 bases.

V and J are TRBV6-5 and TRBJ2-4; 12 positions agree with TRBD2. The CDR3 covers 15 residues. The germline V gene encodes CDR1 MNHEY and CDR2 SVGAGI. V lost 9 bases and J lost 0; bases outside the gene matches: 3. The CDR3 DNA follows: TGTGCCAGTCGACTAGCGGGGGAAGCCAAAAACATTCAGTACTTC. It specifies CASRLAGEAKNIQYF.

The chain couples TRBV12-3 or TRBV12-4 to TRBJ1-3; D unclear. The V gene lost 1 base and the J gene lost 5 bases, with 6 bases spanning the gap. CDR3 length: 13 residues. The CDR3 nucleotides read TGTGCCAGCAGTTTAGAGACGAGAAACACCATATATTTT. This gives the protein CASSLETRNTIYF.

This clonotype was recorded a few times. The rearrangement uses TRBV6-6 and TRBJ1-3; D may be TRBD1 (6 bases). V shed 10 bases and J shed 1 base, with 17 bases lying between them. CDR1 and CDR2 from the germline V gene are MNHNY and SVGAGI (reference sequence). CDR3 size: 15 residues. CDR3 amino acids: CATEGDGVSGNTIYF. Written as DNA, the CDR3 is TGTGCCACCGAGGGGGACGGAGTATCTGGAAACACCATATATTTT.

This chain links TRBV7-2 with TRBJ2-2; 11 bases match TRBD2. This CDR3 region has 17 residues. J was trimmed by 5 bases and V by 1 base; bases with no gene match: 6. CDR1 is SGHTA, CDR2 FQGNSA, per germline. The CDR3, as DNA: TGTGCCAGCAGCTTAGTGTTTCTAGCGGGGGGAACCGGGGAGCTGTTTTTT. Translating gives CASSLVFLAGGTGELFF. Full variable domain (outside the CDR3, taken from reference TRBV7-2 and TRBJ2-2): GAGVSQSPSNKVTEKGKDVELRCDPISGHTALYWYRQSLGQGLEFLIYFQGNSAPDKSGLPSDRFSAERTGGSVSTLTIQRTQQEDSAVYLCASSLVFLAGGTGELFFGEGSRLTVL.

This clonotype was seen a few times. The chain couples TRBV7-2 to TRBJ1-1, with TRBD1 matching 10 bases. The CDR3 has 17 amino acids. The V and J ends lost 3 bases and 1 base, in that order; junction bases with no gene match: 8. Per the germline V gene, CDR1 is SGHTA and CDR2 is FQGNSA. CDR3 in DNA: TGTGCCAGCAGCTTGAGAAGACAGGGGGCGAGGAACACTGAAGCTTTCTTT. It translates to CASSLRRQGARNTEAFF.

The chain links TRBV6-5 to TRBJ1-1; D is perhaps TRBD1 (6 bases). Trimming cost V 0 bases and J 3 bases, with 11 bases left between them. The CDR3 sequence is 15 residues long. The germline CDR1 and CDR2 sequences are MNHEY and SVGAGI. In nucleotides, the CDR3 is TGTGCCAGCAGTTACTCGAAAAGGGGGGACACTGAAGCTTTCTTT. Protein sequence: CASSYSKRGDTEAFF.

The chain carries TRBV7-2 and TRBJ1-3; 7 bases line up with TRBD1. This CDR3 contains 14 residues. Germline V gene data show CDR1 as SGHTA and CDR2 as FQGNSA. Trimming took 5 bases from V and 7 from J; bases not matched to a gene: 8. Written as DNA, the CDR3 is TGTGCCAGCAGCGAAAACCAACAGGGGAACACCATATATTTT. Protein sequence: CASSENQQGNTIYF.

This clonotype has a handful of counts. The chain links TRBV5-1 to TRBJ2-2; D remains ambiguous. Germline-derived CDR1 and CDR2 are SGHRS and YFSETQ. The CDR3 spans 14 residues. V was pared by 4 bases and J by 7 bases, with 14 bases between. DNA for the CDR3: TGCGCCAGCAGCCTGGAGACTCAACTCGGGGAGCTGTTTTTT. Amino acid sequence: CASSLETQLGELFF.

The V gene is TRBV6-2 or TRBV6-3, the J gene TRBJ1-5, with D unresolved. V lost 4 bases and J 2 bases, leaving 12 bases between the germline ends. Germline CDR1 is MNHEY and CDR2 is SVGEGT. The CDR3 spans 15 residues. CDR3 nucleotides: TGTGCCAGCAGTTCCCCAGTACTGGGCAATCAGCCCCAGCATTTT. Protein: CASSSPVLGNQPQHF.

This clonotype turned up a few times. V is TRBV27 and J is TRBJ2-7; 7 bases agree with TRBD1. CDR3 length: 13 residues. The ends lost 8 bases at V and 4 bases at J; junction bases unmatched: 8. CDR1 and CDR2 from the germline V gene are MNHEY and SMNVEV (reference sequence). The CDR3 region has the DNA TGTGCCAGCCGGGACAGCATAATGTACGAGCAGTACTTC. Translating gives CASRDSIMYEQYF.

The rearrangement joins TRBV6-2 or TRBV6-3 to TRBJ2-5; D might be TRBD1 or TRBD2, each matching 5 bases. This CDR3 comprises 15 residues. The germline gives CDR1 MNHEY, CDR2 SVGEGT. Trimming left V 0 bases short and J 5 bases short, with 13 bases between. CDR3 DNA: TGTGCCAGCAGTTACTCGGGACCACTAACGGAGACCCAGTACTTC. Amino acid sequence: CASSYSGPLTETQYF.

The chain carries TRBV27 and TRBJ1-1, with D uncertain. This CDR3 spans 14 amino acids. Per the germline V gene, CDR1 is MNHEY and CDR2 is SMNVEV (reference sequence). V lost 2 bases, J lost 7 bases, and 14 bases lay in between. CDR3 protein: CASSLDRSTVEAFF. CDR3 DNA sequence: TGTGCCAGCAGTTTAGACCGAAGCACGGTTGAAGCTTTCTTT.

This clonotype was detected a few times. V gene TRBV19 combines with J gene TRBJ1-5; no clear D gene. CDR1 is LNHDA and CDR2 is SQIVND in the germline V gene (reference sequence). The germline V and J ends were trimmed by 5 bases and 2 bases, with 19 bases remaining between them. CDR3 length: 17 residues. CDR3 in amino acids: CASSPPPPEWGNQPQHF. CDR3 nucleotides: TGTGCCAGTAGTCCTCCACCCCCCGAGTGGGGCAATCAGCCCCAGCATTTT.

CDR3 sequence reads: CASSRSTGANTGELFF. In nucleotides, the CDR3 is TGTGCCAGCAGTCGTTCGACAGGGGCGAACACCGGGGAGCTGTTTTTT. This chain links TRBV6-8 with TRBJ2-2, with 8 bases aligning to TRBD1. The V and J ends lost 5 bases and 0 bases, in that order; junction bases with no gene match: 5. This CDR3 has 16 amino acids. CDR1 and CDR2 (germline): MNHGY, SAAAGT.